The 21 T cell receptor beta chains below were found in one sample sequenced in a study of blood T cell repertoires in COVID-19. The repertoire was sequenced with immunoSEQ multiplex PCR; TCRdb's copy has only in-frame clones and lacks some. The sample includes about 200,000 clones, roughly 88% seen only once; the top ten take 5.6%. The material sequenced was PBMCs or T cells enriched from blood (not recorded which). The receptors originated from a man aged 40-49 years with acute COVID-19.

This clone appeared a single time. The CDR3 protein is CASTSQGRGWEKLFF. The CDR3 DNA sequence: TGCGCCAGCACTTCACAGGGTAGGGGGTGGGAAAAACTGTTTTTT. The genes are TRBV10-1 and TRBJ1-4, with D perhaps TRBD1 (6 bases). This CDR3 region has 15 residues. Trimming shortened V by 7 bases and J by 8 bases, and 20 bases separated the two germline ends. Germline loops: CDR1 WNHNN, CDR2 SYGVQD (reference sequence).

This chain uses TRBV6-2 or TRBV6-3 with TRBJ2-7; D is unresolved. The CDR3 totals 12 residues. Germline V lookup: CDR1 MNHEY, CDR2 SVGEGT. Trimming took off 6 bases at V and 4 bases at J, with 10 bases between the two ends. The CDR3 sequence is CASSLRRYEQYF. The CDR3, as DNA: TGTGCCAGCAGCCTCCGGCGGTACGAGCAGTACTTC.

This clone was seen just once. The J gene is TRBJ1-5, the V gene TRBV6-2 or TRBV6-3; 7 bases fit TRBD1. This CDR3 comprises 15 residues. V lost 2 bases, J lost 2 bases, and 3 bases stayed unmatched. Germline loops: CDR1 MNHEY, CDR2 SVGEGT. CDR3 nucleotide sequence: TGTGCCAGCAGTTACCCCGGGACAGGCAATCAGCCCCAGCATTTT. Amino acid sequence: CASSYPGTGNQPQHF.

The chain couples TRBV15 to TRBJ2-5, with 10 bases identical to TRBD2. V gave up 2 bases and J gave up 5 bases; unmatched junction bases: 11. CDR3 size: 17 residues. The germline V gene has CDR1 LNHNV and CDR2 YYDKDF (reference sequence). The CDR3 region has the DNA TGTGCCACCAGCAGACATACGACTAGCGGGTCGGGCGAGACCCAGTACTTC. Translating it yields CATSRHTTSGSGETQYF.

This chain connects TRBV19 to TRBJ2-1; 8 positions match TRBD2. The germline V gene encodes CDR1 LNHDA and CDR2 SQIVND (reference sequence). This CDR3 comprises 16 residues. Trimming took 2 bases from V and 2 from J; bases not matched to a gene: 5. CDR3 in amino acids: CASSISGRPPYNEQFF. In nucleotides, the CDR3 is TGTGCCAGTAGTATAAGCGGGAGACCCCCCTACAATGAGCAGTTCTTC.

The V gene is TRBV24-1, the J gene TRBJ2-3; the D is unclear. Germline V gives CDR1 KGHDR, CDR2 SFDVKD. V lost 9 bases and J 4 bases, leaving 10 bases between the germline ends. CDR3 length: 12 amino acids. The CDR3 DNA follows: TGTGCCACCTCGGAGCCACCAGATACGCAGTATTTT. This codes for CATSEPPDTQYF.

V and J are TRBV18 and TRBJ1-3; no reliable D call. The germline V gene has CDR1 KGHSH and CDR2 LQKENI. CDR3 length equals 15 residues. Trimming took 3 bases from V and 6 from J, leaving 15 bases between them. This CDR3 reads CASSPEISGQNTIYF. As DNA, the CDR3 is TGTGCCAGCTCACCGGAGATCTCTGGTCAAAACACCATATATTTT.

This chain uses TRBV10-3 with TRBJ2-2, with 8 bases fitting TRBD2. The ends lost 3 bases at V and 7 bases at J; junction bases unmatched: 7. CDR3 length equals 15 residues. Germline V gives CDR1 ENHRY, CDR2 SYGVKD. The CDR3 DNA reads as TGTGCCATCAGTGAAAACCCAACTAGCGGCGGGGAGCTGTTTTTT. Amino acid sequence: CAISENPTSGGELFF.

This chain uses TRBV5-1 with TRBJ2-5, with 7 nucleotides matching TRBD1. The germline CDR1 and CDR2 sequences are SGHRS and YFSETQ. The V and J ends lost 0 bases and 1 base, in that order; junction bases with no gene match: 3. The length of the CDR3 is 15 residues. The CDR3, as DNA: TGCGCCAGCAGCTTGGGGGACAGCTTCCAAGAGACCCAGTACTTC. Translation: CASSLGDSFQETQYF.

The V gene is TRBV3-1 (or the pseudogene TRBV3-2), the J gene TRBJ2-1, with 9 bases fitting TRBD2. With V trimmed by 3 bases and J by 6 bases, 9 bases remained unmatched. The CDR3 runs to 16 residues. CDR1 is LGHDT and CDR2 is YNNKEL in the germline V gene (reference sequence). As DNA, the CDR3 is TGTGCCAGCAGCCATTACACTAGCGGGCCCGTCAATGAGCAGTTCTTC. Its translation: CASSHYTSGPVNEQFF.

The rearrangement joins TRBV6-6 to TRBJ2-2, with 7 bases lining up with TRBD1. The V gene's germline CDR1 is MNHNY and CDR2 SVGAGI (reference sequence). There are 15 residues in the CDR3. The junction had 5 bases not matched to a gene; V was cut back by 4 bases and J by 3 bases. CDR3 DNA: TGTGCCAGCAGTTTGAGGGGGCCGGACACCGGGGAGCTGTTTTTT. Its translation: CASSLRGPDTGELFF.

This chain links TRBV7-6 with TRBJ2-7; TRBD2 matches 8 bases. Germline V gene sequence: CDR1 SGHVS, CDR2 FNYEAQ. V lost 4 bases to trimming and J lost 3 bases; unmatched junction nucleotides: 8. The CDR3 contains 15 residues. CDR3 region: CASSSGLVGLYEQYF. As DNA, the CDR3 is TGTGCCAGCAGCTCGGGACTAGTCGGGCTCTACGAGCAGTACTTC.

This clone came up a few times. The chain has TRBV27 and TRBJ2-1; maybe TRBD1 (5 bases). Deletions cut 2 bases from V and 3 bases from J, with 14 bases between. Germline assignment: CDR1 MNHEY and CDR2 SMNVEV (reference sequence). This CDR3 is built from 16 residues. The CDR3 region is CASSLVGAVIYNEQFF. The CDR3, as DNA: TGTGCCAGCAGTTTAGTAGGGGCCGTCATCTACAATGAGCAGTTCTTC.

The rearrangement links TRBV7-9 to TRBJ1-1; the match to TRBD1 covers 10 bases. This CDR3 is built from 18 residues. Trimming took 1 base from V and 3 from J; bases not matched to a gene: 11. Per the germline V gene, CDR1 is SEHNR and CDR2 is FQNEAQ (reference sequence). The CDR3 spells CASSLGWGTGVGHTEAFF. CDR3 nucleotide sequence: TGTGCCAGCAGCTTAGGCTGGGGGACAGGGGTTGGTCACACTGAAGCTTTCTTT.

The chain employs TRBV4-3 and TRBJ1-3; maybe TRBD1 (6 bases). Germline V gene data show CDR1 as LGHNA and CDR2 as YSLEER. V lost 4 bases to trimming and J lost 4 bases, with 17 bases between them. The CDR3 has 16 residues. The CDR3: CASSLHLTGSGNTIYF. In DNA, the CDR3 is TGCGCCAGCAGCCTCCACCTTACAGGGTCCGGAAACACCATATATTTT.

V and J are TRBV9 and TRBJ2-1, with 13 bases fitting TRBD2. The CDR3 loop spans 15 amino acids. The V and J ends lost 4 bases and 10 bases, in that order; junction bases with no gene match: 8. Germline loops: CDR1 SGDLS, CDR2 YYNGEE. The CDR3, as DNA: TGTGCCAGCAGCCCCAGGACTAGCGGGAGCCAGGAGCAGTTCTTC. The encoded protein is CASSPRTSGSQEQFF.

This clone occurred once. The chain couples TRBV11-1 to TRBJ2-1; D remains ambiguous. CDR1 SGHAT and CDR2 FQDESV come from the germline V gene (reference sequence). The CDR3 has 15 residues. Trimming stripped 3 bases from V and 7 bases from J, with 16 bases between. CDR3 sequence reads: CASSLLKLSRNEQFF. CDR3 nucleotides: TGTGCCAGCAGCTTGCTTAAGCTCTCGAGGAATGAGCAGTTCTTC.

The rearrangement links TRBV7-3 to TRBJ2-3; 10 nucleotides align to TRBD1. The junction had 10 bases not matched to a gene; V was cut back by 1 base and J by 6 bases. This CDR3 is built from 17 residues. CDR1 and CDR2 from the germline V gene are SGHTA and FQGTGA. In nucleotides, the CDR3 is TGTGCCAGCAGCTTAAGTACGGGGACAGGGGCCGTGGATACGCAGTATTTT. It codes for CASSLSTGTGAVDTQYF.

V gene TRBV6-1 combines with J gene TRBJ2-7, with unresolved D. CDR1 is MNHNS and CDR2 is SASEGT in the germline V gene. V lost 0 bases and J 4 bases, leaving 7 bases between the germline ends. The CDR3 length is 13 residues. In DNA, the CDR3 is TGTGCCAGCAGTGAAGCCGTCTCGTACGAGCAGTACTTC. Its translation is CASSEAVSYEQYF.

The chain links TRBV30 to TRBJ2-3, with 7 nucleotides matching TRBD1. The length of the CDR3 is 15 residues. Trimming cost V 2 bases and J 4 bases; bases outside gene matches: 9. The germline gives CDR1 GTSNPN, CDR2 SVGIG (reference sequence). CDR3 coding DNA: TGTGCCTGGAGTACCGGGAACAGGGGTGCAGATACGCAGTATTTT. Translated, it gives CAWSTGNRGADTQYF.

The V and J genes are TRBV5-1 and TRBJ2-2, with D possibly matching TRBD1 (5 bases). The germline V gene encodes CDR1 SGHRS and CDR2 YFSETQ. Trimming left V 2 bases short and J 0 bases short, with 20 bases between. The CDR3 extends over 19 amino acids. The CDR3 spells CASSFSTRTSTTNTGELFF. CDR3 in DNA: TGCGCCAGCAGCTTCAGTACTCGGACATCAACCACGAACACCGGGGAGCTGTTTTTT. Supplemented by reference TRBV5-1 and TRBJ2-2, the full variable domain reads KAGVTQTPRYLIKTRGQQVTLSCSPISGHRSVSWYQQTPGQGLQFLFEYFSETQRNKGNFPGRFSGRQFSNSRSEMNVSTLELGDSALYLCASSFSTRTSTTNTGELFFGEGSRLTVL.